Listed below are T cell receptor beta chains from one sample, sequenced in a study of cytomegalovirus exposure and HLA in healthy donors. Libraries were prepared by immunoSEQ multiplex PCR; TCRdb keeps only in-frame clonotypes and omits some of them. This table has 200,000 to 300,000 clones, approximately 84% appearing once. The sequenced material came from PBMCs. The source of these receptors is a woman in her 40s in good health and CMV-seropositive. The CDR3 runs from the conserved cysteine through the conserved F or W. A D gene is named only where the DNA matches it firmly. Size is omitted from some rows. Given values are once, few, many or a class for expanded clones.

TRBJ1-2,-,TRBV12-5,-,CASGLIIGQRTNYGYTF,TGTGCTAGTGGTTTGATAATTGGGCAGAGAACTAACTATGGCTACACCTTC
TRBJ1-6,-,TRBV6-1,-,CASSEGQSPLHF,TGTGCCAGCAGTGAAGGGCAATCACCCCTCCACTTT
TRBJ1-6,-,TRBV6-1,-,CASSESLGAVSPLHF,TGTGCCAGCAGTGAATCCCTAGGGGCGGTTTCACCCCTCCACTTT
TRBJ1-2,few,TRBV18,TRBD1,CASSPDRGDGYTF,TGTGCCAGCTCACCTGACAGGGGCGACGGCTACACCTTC
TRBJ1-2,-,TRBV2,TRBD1,CATPDRGVYGYTF,TGTGCCACCCCGGACAGGGGAGTCTATGGCTACACCTTC
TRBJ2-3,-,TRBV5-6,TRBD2,CASSSLAAEFGDTQYF,TGTGCCAGCAGCTCACTAGCGGCAGAGTTTGGAGATACGCAGTATTTT
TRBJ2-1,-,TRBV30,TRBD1,CAWSVWDSSYNEQFF,TGTGCCTGGAGTGTTTGGGACAGTTCCTACAATGAGCAGTTCTTC
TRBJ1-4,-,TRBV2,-,CASRGTRTEKLFF,TGTGCCAGCAGGGGGACAAGGACTGAAAAACTGTTTTTT
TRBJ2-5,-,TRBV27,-,CASSLPPMETQYF,TGTGCCAGCAGTTTACCCCCCATGGAGACCCAGTACTTC
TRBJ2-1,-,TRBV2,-,CASSEWNGSPNEQFF,TGTGCCAGCAGTGAATGGAACGGGAGTCCGAATGAGCAGTTCTTC
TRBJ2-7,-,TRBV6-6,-,CASSYRTEGEQYF,TGTGCCAGCAGTTACCGGACGGAGGGGGAGCAGTACTTC
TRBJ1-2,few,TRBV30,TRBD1,CAWSAQGFYGYTF,TGTGCCTGGAGTGCACAGGGGTTTTATGGCTACACCTTC
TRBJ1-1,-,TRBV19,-,CASSPWAGSNTEAFF,TGTGCCAGTAGCCCGTGGGCGGGGTCTAACACTGAAGCTTTCTTT
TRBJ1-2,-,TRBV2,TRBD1,CASSRTGGGNYGYTF,TGTGCCAGCAGTCGGACAGGGGGCGGAAACTATGGCTACACCTTC
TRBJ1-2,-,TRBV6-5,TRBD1,CASTISTGVHYGYTF,TGTGCCAGCACAATATCTACAGGGGTTCACTATGGCTACACCTTC
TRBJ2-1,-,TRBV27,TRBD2,CASRLGLAYLNEQFF,TGTGCCAGCAGACTTGGACTAGCGTATCTAAATGAGCAGTTCTTC